This TCR beta chain is drawn from a study of shared clonotypes between healthy human individuals. This CDR3 has 15 residues. The germline V gene encodes CDR1 SGHTA and CDR2 FQGNSA. V was shortened by 0 bases and J by 4 bases, with 11 bases between the two germline ends. Clones were sequenced by immunoSEQ multiplex PCR, and TCRdb holds only the in-frame ones, with some missing. This table has 450,000 to 500,000 clones, about 72% appearing once. The chain is built from TRBV7-2 and TRBJ2-3; the D is unclear. The TCR comes from a middle-aged woman in good health. Some clones in this sample may be carry-over from other donors' samples. The sequenced material came from PBMCs. The CDR3 DNA sequence: TGTGCCAGCAGCTTAGCGAGTCCGGAGTCAGATACGCAGTATTTT. This sequence encodes CASSLASPESDTQYF. Based on the CDR3 plus reference TRBV7-2 and TRBJ2-3, the full variable domain is GAGVSQSPSNKVTEKGKDVELRCDPISGHTALYWYRQSLGQGLEFLIYFQGNSAPDKSGLPSDRFSAERTGGSVSTLTIQRTQQEDSAVYLCASSLASPESDTQYFGPGTRLTVL.